This T cell receptor beta chain was captured in a study of T cells in Graves' hyperthyroidism and ophthalmopathy (dated by TCRdb to about 2019). Some background on the complete study: Peripheral blood samples were taken at initial diagnosis, before any treatment was given. Prospective prediction of ophthalmopathy was tested in an independent validation cohort of some 19 hyperthyroidism patients and roughly 16 patients who later progressed to ophthalmopathy. The 100 discovery patients were divided at random into training and test sets in a 7:3 ratio. To identify TCR V-J signatures that set the groups apart, the researchers used a discovery cohort of 90 to 100 patients, made up of around 42 with Graves' ophthalmopathy and 57 with stable Graves' hyperthyroidism. According to the paper, TCR Vbeta CDR3 sequencing was carried out on 120 to 150 peripheral blood samples, which came from approximately 43 ophthalmopathy, approximately 78 hyperthyroidism and roughly 17 progressor patients. After sampling, hyperthyroidism patients received methimazole starting at 30 mg daily, and ophthalmopathy patients received high-dose intravenous methylprednisolone. Thyroid tissue and blood T-cell repertoires from six Graves' hyperthyroidism patients were also compared in the study. The study at large found these results: During validation, the model predicted progression to ophthalmopathy a median of about 6.3 months ahead of onset, with almost 71% sensitivity and 72.22% specificity. A 13 V-J signature model separated ophthalmopathy from stable hyperthyroidism, with around 88% sensitivity and approximately 81% specificity in cross-validation and 80%/75% in testing. Sample size was not statistically predetermined, and blinding of investigators to group allocation was not performed. Most expanded thyroid clonotypes (frequency above 0.001) were also detected in blood, a finding suggesting that blood repertoires may reflect thyroid immune responses.

Ophthalmopathy patients had moderately to severely active disease, with a Clinical Activity Score of 3 or more, a NOSPECS grade of 4 or more, and a disease duration of less than 3 months. Patients with uncontrolled infections, other autoimmune diseases, pregnancy or lactation were excluded. Clinical symptoms, serum thyroxine and TRAb, thyroid ultrasound, and orbital computed tomography formed the basis for the diagnoses. PBMCs were separated from 7.5 to 10 ml of fresh peripheral blood using Ficoll-Paque density gradient centrifugation. Trizol reagent was used to extract total RNA, and RNA quality was then checked on an Agilent 2100 Bioanalyzer. This clonotype was counted ten times or more. Its antigen remains undetermined. No much larger clone exists at a distance of one base, and base qualities are not known. TCR beta CDR3 regions were amplified from RNA transcripts. The first round of RT-PCR for the TCR CDR3 was performed with the HTBI primer set and the Qiagen OneStep RT-PCR kit. Libraries were constructed in a second round of multiplex PCR, after which size selection and purification were carried out. Libraries were sequenced paired-end with 100 bp reads on an Illumina HiSeq2000. In the authors' own workflow: Raw data were processed with SOAPnuke, discarding reads with adapters, uncalled bases, mean Phred below 15, or no exact constant-primer or identifier match. COPE v1.2.5 was used to merge the high-quality paired reads, and each unique nucleotide sequence was defined as a clonotype. MiTCR v1.1 was used to align clonotypes to the IMGT TRBV, TRBD and TRBJ reference segments. The analysis included only V-J combinations with a frequency above 0.0001, which together covered more than 98% of the repertoires. A TCS score was defined as the ratio between F50 (clonal expansion) and ExV (chaos), using BLOSUM62-based TCRdist between CDR3 peptides within each V-J. Welch's t-statistics and random forest reduced 500 to 550 V-J features to roughly 13, which were used in a naive Bayes classifier (R e1071). TCRdb redid the processing of the public reads, applying fastp at Q25 and MiXCR, and retained in-frame beta chains. One record per CDR3 amino acid sequence lists the most common genes and DNA. TCRdb, rather than the study authors, made the V and J calls. This sample lists around 390,000 distinct CDR3 sequences; approximately 15% were detected once. The top ten clonotypes cover about 19% of the sample.

Including cysteine and phenylalanine, the CDR3 has 15 amino acids. This entry keeps only the CDR3 DNA: 45 bases, framed from base 1. CDR1 is given as DFQATT and CDR2 as SNEGSKA, both from the germline V gene (reference sequence). V lost 6 bases and J lost 1 base, and the count of bases not matched to a germline gene is 9. The chain uses TRBV20-1 and TRBJ2-3, with 8 junctional bases fitting TRBD2. The sample was blood. This TCR came from a woman aged 30 to 39 with Graves' ophthalmopathy. The DNA sequence is given as TGCAGTGCCAACACGCGGGGGGCAGGCACAGATACGCAGTATTTT. The resulting protein is CSANTRGAGTDTQYF.